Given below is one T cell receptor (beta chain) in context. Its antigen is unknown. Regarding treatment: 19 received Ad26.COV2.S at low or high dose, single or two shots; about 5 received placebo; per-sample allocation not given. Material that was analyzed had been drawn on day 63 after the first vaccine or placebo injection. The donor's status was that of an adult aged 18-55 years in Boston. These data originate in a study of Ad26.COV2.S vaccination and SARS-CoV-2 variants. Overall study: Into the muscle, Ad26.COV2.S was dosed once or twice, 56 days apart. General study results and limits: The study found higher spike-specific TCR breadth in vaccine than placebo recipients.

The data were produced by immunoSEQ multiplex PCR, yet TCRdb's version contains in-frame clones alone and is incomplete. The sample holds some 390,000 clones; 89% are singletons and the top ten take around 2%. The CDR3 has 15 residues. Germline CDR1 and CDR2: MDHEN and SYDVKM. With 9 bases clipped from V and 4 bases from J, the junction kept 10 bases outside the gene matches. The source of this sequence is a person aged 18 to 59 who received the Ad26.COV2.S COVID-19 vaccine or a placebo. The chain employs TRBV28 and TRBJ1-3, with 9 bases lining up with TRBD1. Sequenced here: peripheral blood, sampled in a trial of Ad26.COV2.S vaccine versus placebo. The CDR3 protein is CASIDPGTGGNTIYF. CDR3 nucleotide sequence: TGTGCCAGTATTGATCCCGGGACAGGGGGAAACACCATATATTTT.